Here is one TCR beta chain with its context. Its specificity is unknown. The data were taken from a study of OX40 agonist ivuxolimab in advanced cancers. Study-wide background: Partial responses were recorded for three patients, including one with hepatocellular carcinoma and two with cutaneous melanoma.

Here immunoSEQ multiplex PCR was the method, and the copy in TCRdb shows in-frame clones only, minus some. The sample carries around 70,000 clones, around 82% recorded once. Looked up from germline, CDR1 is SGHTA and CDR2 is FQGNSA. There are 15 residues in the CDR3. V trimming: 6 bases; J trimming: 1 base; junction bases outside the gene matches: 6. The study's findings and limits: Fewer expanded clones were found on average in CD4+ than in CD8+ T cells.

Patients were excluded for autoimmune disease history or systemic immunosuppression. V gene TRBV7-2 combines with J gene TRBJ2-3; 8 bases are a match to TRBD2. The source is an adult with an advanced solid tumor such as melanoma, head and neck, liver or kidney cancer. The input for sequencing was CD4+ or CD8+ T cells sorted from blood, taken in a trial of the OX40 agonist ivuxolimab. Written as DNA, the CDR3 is TGTGCCAGCAGTAGCGGGGCTTCCCGCACAGATACGCAGTATTTT. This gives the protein CASSSGASRTDTQYF.